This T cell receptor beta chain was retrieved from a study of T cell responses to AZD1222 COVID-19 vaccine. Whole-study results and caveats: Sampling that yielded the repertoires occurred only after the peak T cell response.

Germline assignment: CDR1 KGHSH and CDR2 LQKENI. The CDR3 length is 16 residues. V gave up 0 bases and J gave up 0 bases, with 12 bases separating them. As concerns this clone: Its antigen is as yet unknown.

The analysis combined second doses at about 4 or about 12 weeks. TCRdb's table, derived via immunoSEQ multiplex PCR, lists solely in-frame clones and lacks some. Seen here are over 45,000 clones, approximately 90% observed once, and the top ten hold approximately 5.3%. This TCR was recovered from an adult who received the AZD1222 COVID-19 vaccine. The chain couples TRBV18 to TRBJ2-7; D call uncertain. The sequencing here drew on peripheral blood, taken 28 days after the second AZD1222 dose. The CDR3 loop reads CASSPPSSGASYEQYF. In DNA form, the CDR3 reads TGTGCCAGCTCACCACCGTCATCAGGAGCCTCCTACGAGCAGTACTTC. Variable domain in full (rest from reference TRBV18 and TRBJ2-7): NAGVMQNPRHLVRRRGQEARLRCSPMKGHSHVYWYRQLPEEGLKFMVYLQKENIIDESGMPKERFSAEFPKEGPSILRIQQVVRGDSAAYFCASSPPSSGASYEQYFGPGTRLTVT.